A selection of T cell receptor beta chains follows, all from one sample in a study of blood T cell repertoires in COVID-19. Method: immunoSEQ multiplex PCR; TCRdb's copy keeps in-frame clones and lacks some. The repertoire has about 190,000 clones, approximately 73% of them found once; the top ten carry about 15%. Sequencing input: PBMCs or T cells enriched from blood (not recorded which). Receptors were obtained from a woman aged 45-60 years with acute COVID-19. The CDR3 runs from the conserved cysteine through the conserved F or W. The D gene is left open where the match is weak. Where a row states a size, it is once, few, many or the class of an expanded clone; other rows omit it.

.	TRBV12-3/TRBV12-4	TRBJ1-6	TRBD1	CASSLQGVSPLHF	TGTGCCAGCAGCCTACAGGGGGTTTCACCCCTCCACTTT
.	TRBV6-6	TRBJ2-1	TRBD2	CASSRSTSGAYNEQFF	TGTGCCAGCAGTCGAAGCACTAGCGGGGCCTACAATGAGCAGTTCTTC
.	TRBV7-3	TRBJ2-2	TRBD2	CASSPGTSGTGELFF	TGTGCCAGCAGCCCCGGGACTAGCGGCACCGGGGAGCTGTTTTTT
.	TRBV2	TRBJ1-5	.	CASSFEAHNQPQHF	TGTGCCAGCAGCTTCGAGGCCCATAATCAGCCCCAGCATTTT
.	TRBV2	TRBJ1-3	TRBD1	CASRQGFTGNTIYF	TGTGCCAGCCGACAGGGTTTCACTGGAAACACCATATATTTT
.	TRBV28	TRBJ1-5	.	CASSLYRARQPQHF	TGTGCCAGCAGTTTGTACAGGGCGAGACAGCCCCAGCATTTT
once	TRBV29-1	TRBJ1-6	.	CSVMDRLNSPLHF	TGCAGCGTGATGGACAGACTTAATTCACCCCTCCACTTT
few	TRBV7-2	TRBJ2-5	TRBD2	CASSRTQIAGGWETQYF	TGTGCCAGCAGCCGTACTCAGATAGCGGGGGGCTGGGAGACCCAGTACTTC
.	TRBV5-8	TRBJ2-3	.	CASSLTRDTQYF	TGTGCCAGCAGCTTAACGCGGGATACGCAGTATTTT
.	TRBV6-5	TRBJ2-1	.	CASSYSIGGAGEQFF	TGTGCCAGCAGTTACTCGATTGGAGGGGCCGGTGAGCAGTTCTTC
.	TRBV7-2	TRBJ1-5	TRBD1	CASSFRQGGNQPQHF	TGTGCCAGCAGCTTCCGACAGGGGGGCAATCAGCCCCAGCATTTT
.	TRBV11-3	TRBJ1-3	.	CASSGREGGNTIYF	TGTGCCAGCAGCGGTCGGGAGGGTGGAAACACCATATATTTT
.	TRBV7-7	TRBJ2-2	TRBD1	CASSRGQATGELFF	TGTGCTAGCAGCCGGGGACAGGCCACCGGGGAGCTGTTTTTT
.	TRBV6-5	TRBJ1-5	TRBD1	CASSRQGGLNQPQHF	TGTGCCAGCAGTCGACAGGGTGGCCTCAATCAGCCCCAGCATTTT
few	TRBV7-2	TRBJ1-2	.	CASSLGGHYGYTF	TGTGCCAGCAGCCTCGGGGGTCACTATGGCTACACCTTC
.	TRBV18	TRBJ2-3	.	CASSLDSSSTDTQYF	TGTGCCAGCTCCCTCGACAGCTCTAGCACAGATACGCAGTATTTT
.	TRBV25-1	TRBJ2-5	.	CASSEFGETQYF	TGTGCCAGCAGTGAATTTGGCGAGACCCAGTACTTC
.	TRBV28	TRBJ2-3	.	CASSPGPLGADTQYF	TGTGCCAGCAGTCCGGGCCCCCTCGGGGCAGATACGCAGTATTTT
.	TRBV19	TRBJ2-5	.	CASRFGGGETQYF	TGTGCCAGTAGATTCGGCGGTGGGGAGACCCAGTACTTC
.	TRBV28	TRBJ1-4	.	CASSVPQGGQEKLFF	TGTGCCAGCAGTGTGCCACAGGGCGGCCAGGAAAAACTGTTTTTT
.	TRBV30	TRBJ1-4	.	CAWAPFPGIEKLFF	TGTGCCTGGGCACCGTTTCCGGGGATAGAAAAACTGTTTTTT
.	TRBV7-2	TRBJ1-1	TRBD1	CASSLEGANTEAFF	TGTGCCAGCAGCTTAGAGGGGGCGAACACTGAAGCTTTCTTT
.	TRBV30	TRBJ1-4	TRBD1	CAWQPGQGAFNEKLFF	TGTGCCTGGCAACCTGGACAGGGGGCGTTTAATGAAAAACTGTTTTTT
.	TRBV2	TRBJ1-2	.	CASSDSANYGYTF	TGTGCCAGCAGTGACAGCGCTAACTATGGCTACACCTTC
.	TRBV19	TRBJ2-5	TRBD2	CASSERGGWKETQYF	TGTGCCAGTAGTGAACGGGGGGGCTGGAAAGAGACCCAGTACTTC
.	TRBV7-2	TRBJ2-1	.	CASSPQVQVGGSYNEQFF	TGTGCCAGCAGTCCCCAGGTACAGGTCGGTGGATCCTACAATGAGCAGTTCTTC
few	TRBV29-1	TRBJ2-3	.	CSVERQSSTDTQYF	TGCAGCGTTGAAAGACAGTCTAGCACAGATACGCAGTATTTT
.	TRBV24-1	TRBJ2-1	.	CATSDAVTGKGRNEQFF	TGTGCCACCAGTGACGCCGTGACAGGGAAAGGGAGGAATGAGCAGTTCTTC
.	TRBV6-1	TRBJ1-2	TRBD1	CASSETRDRAAVRYGYTF	TGTGCCAGCAGTGAAACGAGGGACAGGGCTGCCGTACGATATGGCTACACCTTC
.	TRBV2	TRBJ2-3	TRBD2	CASSAGTSFTDTQYF	TGTGCCAGCAGTGCCGGGACTAGCTTCACAGATACGCAGTATTTT
.	TRBV10-2	TRBJ1-1	.	CASSRDTNTEAFF	TGCGCCAGCAGCCGGGACACGAACACTGAAGCTTTCTTT
.	TRBV2	TRBJ2-3	.	CASKSDSGLSSTDTQYF	TGTGCCAGCAAGTCGGATAGCGGCCTCTCTAGCACAGATACGCAGTATTTT
.	TRBV14	TRBJ2-1	.	CASSHRGRALNEQFF	TGTGCCAGCAGCCATCGGGGTCGTGCCCTGAATGAGCAGTTCTTC
.	TRBV25-1	TRBJ1-6	.	CASTWEAGAPLHF	TGTGCCAGCACCTGGGAGGCGGGGGCACCCCTCCACTTT
.	TRBV9	TRBJ2-3	TRBD2	CASSPYSGGTDTQYF	TGTGCCAGCAGCCCCTATAGCGGGGGCACAGATACGCAGTATTTT
.	TRBV28	TRBJ1-4	TRBD1	CASSPGQPGQNEKLFF	TGTGCCAGCAGTCCGGGGCAACCGGGACAGAATGAAAAACTGTTTTTT
.	TRBV19	TRBJ1-1	.	CATEAGVVAEAFF	TGTGCCACCGAGGCGGGAGTCGTGGCTGAAGCTTTCTTT
.	TRBV7-6	TRBJ1-2	.	CASSLNPGNYGYTF	TGTGCCAGCAGCCTTAATCCGGGGAACTATGGCTACACCTTC
.	TRBV6-5	TRBJ1-1	TRBD1	CASSYAKQGLNTEAFF	TGTGCCAGCAGTTACGCCAAACAGGGGCTGAACACTGAAGCTTTCTTT
.	TRBV19	TRBJ2-2	.	CASSNGYGLFF	TGTGCCAGTAGTAACGGGTACGGGCTGTTTTTT
.	TRBV2	TRBJ2-2	TRBD1	CASSDLGTGRGRRTGELFF	TGTGCCAGCAGTGATTTGGGGACAGGGCGGGGGCGGCGAACCGGGGAGCTGTTTTTT
once	TRBV2	TRBJ1-5	.	CASSERQGNQPQHF	TGTGCCAGCAGTGAAAGGCAGGGCAATCAGCCCCAGCATTTT